The 30 T cell receptor beta chains in this list originate from one sample, sequenced in a study of shared clonotypes between healthy human individuals. Measured with immunoSEQ multiplex PCR; TCRdb has only the in-frame clones, and not every one. Altogether about 490,000 clones are present, approximately 80% being singletons, with the ten largest covering 10% to 15%. The sequenced sample consisted of PBMCs. These receptors all come from a woman aged 40 to 49 in good health. Some clones in this sample may be carry-over from other donors' samples.

The rearrangement links TRBV25-1 to TRBJ2-5; 12 nucleotides line up with TRBD2. With 3 bases clipped from V and 4 bases from J, the junction kept 3 bases outside the gene matches. Looked up from germline, CDR1 is MGHDK and CDR2 is SYGVNS. This CDR3 region has 15 residues. CDR3 in amino acids: CASSDLAGGGETQYF. The CDR3 DNA sequence: TGTGCCAGCAGTGACCTAGCGGGAGGGGGAGAGACCCAGTACTTC. The full variable domain, with the rest looked up from reference TRBV25-1 and TRBJ2-5, is EADIYQTPRYLVIGTGKKITLECSQTMGHDKMYWYQQDPGMELHLIHYSYGVNSTEKGDLSSESTVSRIRTEHFPLTLESARPSHTSQYLCASSDLAGGGETQYFGPGTRLLVL.

The V and J genes are TRBV7-2 and TRBJ2-5; 8 bases are a match to TRBD2. The CDR3 consists of 13 residues. V trimming: 5 bases; J trimming: 4 bases; junction bases outside the gene matches: 3. From germline, CDR1 is SGHTA and CDR2 FQGNSA. The CDR3 nucleotides are TGTGCCAGCAGCCCGGGACTAGTAGAGACCCAGTACTTC. Translation gives CASSPGLVETQYF.

The chain recombines TRBV7-9 with TRBJ2-1; 9 bases are shared with TRBD2. V lost 4 bases to trimming and J lost 9 bases; unmatched junction nucleotides: 4. Germline V CDR1 and CDR2: SEHNR, FQNEAQ (reference sequence). The CDR3 consists of 13 residues. The CDR3 region has the DNA TGTGCCAGCAGCTCCCGACTAGCGGCTGAGCAGTTCTTC. This sequence encodes CASSSRLAAEQFF.

The chain couples TRBV7-8 to TRBJ2-7, with TRBD1 as a possible D gene (6 bases). The CDR3 is 14 residues long. The germline V gene has CDR1 SGHVS and CDR2 FQNEAQ. V was shortened by 1 base and J by 9 bases, with 16 bases between the two germline ends. In nucleotides, the CDR3 is TGTGCCAGCAGCTTAGTGCAGGGGTTGAGGGGGCAGTACTTC. Its translation: CASSLVQGLRGQYF.

This clone was seen just once. The genes are TRBV5-5 and TRBJ1-4; 10 bases match TRBD1. V trimming: 5 bases; J trimming: 4 bases; junction bases outside the gene matches: 5. Germline V CDR1 and CDR2: SGHKS, YYEKEE (reference sequence). The CDR3 sequence is 15 residues long. CDR3 in DNA: TGTGCCAGCAGTCCCGGACAGGGGGTTAATGAAAAACTGTTTTTT. Its protein is CASSPGQGVNEKLFF.

This chain uses TRBV7-9 with TRBJ2-3; D remains ambiguous. CDR1 and CDR2 (germline): SEHNR, FQNEAQ (reference sequence). The V end lost 4 bases, the J end lost 6 bases, and 11 bases lay between the germline ends. This CDR3 region has 13 residues. DNA for the CDR3: TGTGCCAGCAGCTCCCCCCAGGTGGATACGCAGTATTTT. It specifies CASSSPQVDTQYF.

The chain recombines TRBV5-1 with TRBJ2-1, with 7 bases fitting TRBD1. The V gene end was trimmed by 3 bases and the J gene end by 2 bases; junction bases not matched to a gene: 11. Germline values: CDR1 SGHRS, CDR2 YFSETQ. The CDR3 spans 17 residues. CDR3 amino acids: CASSSDNRQGPYNEQFF. CDR3 DNA sequence: TGCGCCAGCAGCTCGGACAACAGACAGGGCCCCTACAATGAGCAGTTCTTC.

About this clone: A much larger clone differs from this one at a single base, so this may be a read error. The chain carries TRBV29-1 and TRBJ1-2, with D perhaps TRBD1 (5 bases). This CDR3 region has 13 residues. CDR1 and CDR2 from the germline V gene are SQVTM and ANQGSEA. This chain's CDR3 is CRVESGQGYGYTF. The DNA for the CDR3 is TGCAGAGTTGAGAGTGGGCAGGGCTATGGCTACACCTTC.

V is TRBV2 and J is TRBJ2-5; D ambiguous. Germline V gene lookup returns CDR1 SNHLY and CDR2 FYNNEI. The CDR3 spans 14 residues. The V end was cut by 0 bases, the J end by 3 bases, with 8 bases between. CDR3 residues: CASSEAPNKETQYF. The CDR3, as DNA: TGTGCCAGCAGTGAAGCGCCGAACAAAGAGACCCAGTACTTC.

The V and J genes are TRBV18 and TRBJ1-4, with 10 bases identical to TRBD1. The V gene's germline CDR1 is KGHSH and CDR2 LQKENI. The J segment lost 1 base and the V segment lost 4 bases, leaving 0 bases of the junction unmatched. This CDR3 comprises 15 residues. CDR3 loop: CASSRTGGTNEKLFF. The CDR3 nucleotides are TGTGCCAGCTCACGGACAGGGGGAACTAATGAAAAACTGTTTTTT.

V usage is TRBV19 and J usage is TRBJ1-5; tentatively, D is TRBD1 (5 bases). V was trimmed by 7 bases and J by 9 bases, leaving 16 bases between them. From germline, CDR1 is LNHDA and CDR2 SQIVND (reference sequence). This CDR3 region has 13 residues. The CDR3 DNA follows: TGTGCCAGTAATTTGGGGATTGGGGGGCCCCAGCATTTT. Translated: CASNLGIGGPQHF.

V gene TRBV19 combines with J gene TRBJ2-1; TRBD2 matches at 11 bases. With V trimmed by 5 bases and J by 6 bases, 6 bases remained unmatched. CDR3 length: 15 residues. The germline CDR1 and CDR2 sequences are LNHDA and SQIVND (reference sequence). DNA for the CDR3: TGTGCCAGTAGTGGGGGACTAGCGGTCGGCAATGAGCAGTTCTTC. Protein sequence: CASSGGLAVGNEQFF.

V usage is TRBV6-1 and J usage is TRBJ2-7, with D unresolved. The CDR3 consists of 12 residues. Trimming removed 5 bases from V and 0 bases from J, with 5 bases in between. From germline, CDR1 is MNHNS and CDR2 SASEGT. The CDR3 coding sequence is TGTGCCAGCAGTCAGAACTCCTACGAGCAGTACTTC. Encoded protein: CASSQNSYEQYF.

This clone occurred a few times. Additional DNA sequences in this sample encode the identical CDR3. The chain joins TRBV5-1 to TRBJ2-1, with D maybe TRBD1 (5 bases). The CDR3 covers 15 residues. The V gene lost 0 bases and the J gene lost 2 bases, with 9 bases spanning the gap. Germline CDR1 SGHRS, CDR2 YFSETQ. Here the CDR3 reads CASSLVQGPYNEQFF. The CDR3 DNA reads TGCGCCAGCAGCTTGGTTCAGGGTCCCTACAATGAGCAGTTCTTC.

This chain joins TRBV4-3 and TRBJ2-3, with TRBD2 matching over 8 bases. The CDR3 extends over 14 amino acids. The germline V gene has CDR1 LGHNA and CDR2 YSLEER. Losses at the gene ends were 0 bases for V and 11 bases for J; bases not matched to a gene: 7. The CDR3 DNA follows: TGCGCCAGCAGCCAAGACAAACCCAGCGGGAGGCAGTATTTT. Translating it yields CASSQDKPSGRQYF.

This rearrangement joins TRBV10-3 to TRBJ1-1; D is undetermined. Trimming shortened V by 9 bases and J by 5 bases, and 13 bases separated the two germline ends. The V gene's germline CDR1 is ENHRY and CDR2 SYGVKD. There are 12 residues in the CDR3. The CDR3 spells CAIAAAGTEAFF. The CDR3 DNA sequence: TGTGCCATTGCGGCAGCGGGGACTGAAGCTTTCTTT.

In this sample, this clone turned up once. The chain is built from TRBV5-1 and TRBJ1-2; TRBD1 is a possible D gene (6 bases). Trimming cost V 0 bases and J 3 bases, with 12 bases left between them. There are 15 residues in the CDR3. The germline CDR1 and CDR2 sequences are SGHRS and YFSETQ. CDR3 DNA: TGCGCCAGCAGCTTGGCCGGGGGGCCTCACTATGGCTACACCTTC. Translated, it gives CASSLAGGPHYGYTF.

Of note for this clone: With only one base between it and a far larger clone, this is likely a read error. The chain links TRBV7-2 to TRBJ2-3, with 10 bases fitting TRBD2. Germline V gene lookup returns CDR1 SGHTA and CDR2 FQGNSA. The CDR3 totals 17 residues. V lost 4 bases to trimming and J lost 6 bases; unmatched junction nucleotides: 13. The CDR3 sequence: CASSSEPSGGKGDTQYF. The DNA for the CDR3 is TGTGCCAGCAGCTCGGAGCCTAGCGGGGGTAAAGGGGATACGCAGTATTTT.

J is TRBJ1-4 and V is TRBV11-1; weak D call: TRBD1 (6 bases). Germline CDR1 SGHAT, CDR2 FQDESV (reference sequence). Trimming pared 5 bases from V and 4 bases from J, leaving 11 bases between. The CDR3 is 14 amino acids. CDR3 DNA sequence: TGTGCCAGCAGCCGGGACACCGATAATGAAAAACTGTTTTTT. Residues: CASSRDTDNEKLFF. The whole variable domain, filled in from reference TRBV11-1 and TRBJ1-4, reads EAEVAQSPRYKITEKSQAVAFWCDPISGHATLYWYRQILGQGPELLVQFQDESVVDDSQLPKDRFSAERLKGVDSTLKIQPAELGDSAMYLCASSRDTDNEKLFFGSGTQLSVL.

This sequence joins TRBV14 and TRBJ2-7; the D gene is possibly TRBD2 (6 bases). The CDR3 runs 14 residues. Germline CDR1 is SGHDN and CDR2 is FVKESK. Trimming stripped 7 bases from V and 7 bases from J, with 20 bases between. CDR3: CASKRSGTGREQYF. CDR3 DNA sequence: TGTGCCAGCAAAAGGTCCGGCACGGGGAGGGAGCAGTACTTC.

This chain connects TRBV19 to TRBJ2-2, with D perhaps assigned TRBD1 or TRBD2 (5 bases each). Germline loops: CDR1 LNHDA, CDR2 SQIVND (reference sequence). The CDR3 extends over 15 amino acids. Between the trimmed V and J ends, which lost 3 bases and 2 bases, there was a span of 10 bases. The CDR3 protein is CASSIGASNTGELFF. In nucleotides, the CDR3 is TGTGCCAGTAGTATCGGGGCTTCCAACACCGGGGAGCTGTTTTTT.

The rearrangement links TRBV2 to TRBJ2-3; 10 positions agree with TRBD1. The CDR3 runs to 14 residues. Losses at the gene ends were 8 bases for V and 4 bases for J; bases not matched to a gene: 6. Germline-derived CDR1 and CDR2 are SNHLY and FYNNEI. The CDR3 protein is CASGRDRGADTQYF. The CDR3 DNA reads as TGTGCCAGCGGGAGGGACAGGGGAGCAGATACGCAGTATTTT.

As to this clone: A far larger clone differs by one base, so this is likely a read error. The rearrangement uses TRBV2 and TRBJ1-5, with 8 bases matching TRBD1. The CDR3 runs 16 residues. Germline CDR1 SNHLY, CDR2 FYNNEI. Written as DNA, the CDR3 is TGTGCCGGCAGTGCCTTCGGACAGGGTGAGGGTCAGCCCCAGCATTTT. Its translation is CAGSAFGQGEGQPQHF.

Turning to this clone: A far larger clone is one base from this, pointing to a likely read error. The chain combines TRBV10-2 with TRBJ2-7, with TRBD2 as a possible D gene (6 bases). The CDR3 is made up of 17 amino acids. V was shortened by 4 bases and J by 2 bases, with 21 bases between the two germline ends. Germline CDR1 and CDR2: WSHSY and SAAADI. The CDR3 bases are TGCGCCAGCAGTGGGGCCCTGGGGTGGGCGGGAACCTACGAGCAGTACTTC. It specifies CASSGALGWAGTYEQYF.

The rearrangement uses TRBV15 and TRBJ2-7; 10 bases map to TRBD1. V shed 3 bases and J 1 base; nucleotides not matched to a gene: 6. CDR1 is LNHNV and CDR2 is YYDKDF in the germline V gene (reference sequence). The CDR3 has 16 residues. CDR3: CATSSPGQGPSYEQYF. The CDR3 DNA sequence: TGTGCCACCAGCAGCCCGGGACAGGGGCCTTCCTACGAGCAGTACTTC. Complete variable domain (other parts from reference TRBV15 and TRBJ2-7): DAMVIQNPRYQVTQFGKPVTLSCSQTLNHNVMYWYQQKSSQAPKLLFHYYDKDFNNEADTPDNFQSRRPNTSFCFLDIRSPGLGDTAMYLCATSSPGQGPSYEQYFGPGTRLTVT.

The chain recombines TRBV9 with TRBJ1-2; a weak D match, TRBD1 (5 bases). There are 11 residues in the CDR3. Between the trimmed V and J ends, which lost 5 bases and 6 bases, there was a span of 8 bases. In germline, CDR1 is SGDLS, CDR2 YYNGEE. As DNA, the CDR3 is TGTGCCAGCAGGCAGGGCAATGGCTACACCTTC. This sequence encodes CASRQGNGYTF.

The chain joins TRBV2 to TRBJ1-6; TRBD1 might be the D (5 bases). V was trimmed by 9 bases and J by 5 bases, leaving 11 bases between them. This CDR3 is 13 amino acids long. The germline CDR1 and CDR2 sequences are SNHLY and FYNNEI. The chain's CDR3 is CARGRADNSPLHF. Here the CDR3 DNA reads TGTGCCAGGGGGCGGGCGGATAATTCACCCCTCCACTTT. The entire variable domain, with the rest obtained from reference TRBV2 and TRBJ1-6, is as follows: EPEVTQTPSHQVTQMGQEVILRCVPISNHLYFYWYRQILGQKVEFLVSFYNNEISEKSEIFDDQFSVERPDGSNFTLKIRSTKLEDSAMYFCARGRADNSPLHFGNGTRLTVT.

CDR3 loop: CAWSTLVGGRAGELFF. The CDR3 nucleotides are TGTGCCTGGAGCACACTGGTAGGCGGGAGGGCCGGGGAGCTGTTTTTT. The rearrangement links TRBV30 to TRBJ2-2, with 9 bases lining up with TRBD2. Trimming cost V 3 bases and J 6 bases; bases outside gene matches: 11. The CDR3 spans 16 residues. In germline, CDR1 is GTSNPN, CDR2 SVGIG (reference sequence).

This chain joins TRBV19 and TRBJ2-1; D is undetermined. CDR3 length: 15 amino acids. With 1 base removed from V and 0 bases from J, the gap between germline ends came to 7 bases. Looked up from germline, CDR1 is LNHDA and CDR2 is SQIVND (reference sequence). The chain's CDR3 is CASSIGASSYNEQFF. For the CDR3, the DNA is TGTGCCAGTAGTATAGGGGCTAGCTCCTACAATGAGCAGTTCTTC.

In the case of this clone: This likely reflects a read error, since a far larger clone is one base away. The sample carries other DNA sequences with the same CDR3. V is TRBV6-1 and J is TRBJ2-7, with TRBD1 matching over 8 bases. This CDR3 region has 15 residues. Germline lookup yields CDR1 MNHNS and CDR2 SASEGT. CDR3: CASSEGAGGSYEQYF. The DNA of the CDR3 is TGTGCCAGCAGTGAAGGGGCAGGGGGCTCCTACGAGCAGTATTTC.